The present TCR beta chain was sequenced within a study of vaccination and CD4 T cells after COVID-19. As for the study in general: Median time from COVID diagnosis to post-COVID sampling was over 85 days (35 to 161). Stimulation of cells relied on overlapping spike peptides derived from SARS-CoV-2, HCoV-NL63, HCoV-OC43 and HCoV-229E. Study-level findings and limits: Convalescent patients' median share of reactive clones seen only post-vaccination was 70% to 90%.

The assay that was used to sequence DNA from cultured CD4+ T cells was the Oncomine TCR Beta short-read assay. Investigators isolated genomic DNA from cultured CD4+ T cells. Via MiXCR, TCRdb re-called the PCR reads, giving one row per CDR3 protein. The profile shows around 16,000 distinct CDR3 sequences, roughly 56% of them singletons. The germline V and J ends were trimmed by 0 bases and 5 bases, with 17 bases remaining between them. The CDR3 sequence is 17 residues long. Germline V gene lookup returns CDR1 LNHNV and CDR2 YYDKDF (reference sequence). This clonotype occurred a few times. Antigen unknown. Treatment of the sample: approximately nine-day PBMC culture with coronavirus spike peptide pools or control peptides (ViraFEST assay).

The chain employs TRBV15 and TRBJ1-5; D is possibly TRBD1 (5 bases). The TCR originated in a human donor with COVID-19. Sequences were derived from cultured CD4+ T cells from blood, sampled after SARS-CoV-2 vaccination. CDR3 nucleotide sequence: TGTGCCACCAGCAGAGATGGGGCAGGGAGAACCGATCAGCCCCAGCATTTT. Its protein is CATSRDGAGRTDQPQHF.